The 17 T cell receptor beta chains below come from one sample, sequenced in a study of T cell repertoires in cytomegalovirus infection. TCRdb processed the reads anew with MiXCR; each CDR3 protein has one entry. The table has just under 500,000 distinct CDR3 sequences, 33% seen once. For these TCRs, the target antigens are not known. The specimen was cultured PBMCs, collected from culture after CMV antigen stimulation. These receptors were obtained from a human donor in good health (CMV status not recorded). Some clones in this sample may be carry-over from other donors' samples.

The chain carries TRBV19 and TRBJ2-1; TRBD2 is a possible D gene (6 bases). Germline V CDR1 and CDR2: LNHDA, SQIVND (reference sequence). The CDR3 has 18 residues. Trimming removed 4 bases at V and 8 bases at J, with 27 bases between. The CDR3, as DNA: TGTGCCAGTAGTAAGCTAGCGACTCGTTGGGAACTCCATGATGAGCAGTTCTTC. Its protein is CASSKLATRWELHDEQFF. The whole variable domain, filled in from reference TRBV19 and TRBJ2-1, reads DGGITQSPKYLFRKEGQNVTLSCEQNLNHDAMYWYRQDPGQGLRLIYYSQIVNDFQKGDIAEGYSVSREKKESFPLTVTSAQKNPTAFYLCASSKLATRWELHDEQFFGPGTRLTVL.

The V call is TRBV7-9, the J call TRBJ2-1, with 13 positions matching TRBD2. V lost 5 bases and J lost 3; bases outside the gene matches: 7. The CDR3 extends over 17 amino acids. Germline assignment: CDR1 SEHNR and CDR2 FQNEAQ (reference sequence). In DNA form, the CDR3 reads TGTGCCAGCAGCATACGGACTAGCGGGAGCCTCTACAATGAGCAGTTCTTC. This sequence encodes CASSIRTSGSLYNEQFF.

The rearrangement uses TRBV4-1 and TRBJ2-1; 8 positions match TRBD1. This CDR3 has 16 residues. V was clipped by 0 bases and J by 10 bases; unmatched bases: 11. Germline CDR1 and CDR2: MGHRA and YSYEKL. CDR3 amino acids: CASSQDSQGALREQFF. CDR3 nucleotides: TGCGCCAGCAGCCAAGACAGTCAGGGGGCTCTAAGGGAGCAGTTCTTC.

J is TRBJ2-1 and V is TRBV6-6; 7 positions agree with TRBD1. V was clipped by 8 bases and J by 5 bases; unmatched bases: 21. This CDR3 is 18 amino acids long. Germline V gives CDR1 MNHNY, CDR2 SVGAGI (reference sequence). This CDR3 reads CASEGGRDRPRKNNEQFF. CDR3 bases: TGTGCCAGCGAGGGCGGCCGGGACAGACCACGAAAAAACAATGAGCAGTTCTTC.

This clonotype was seen a few times. V gene TRBV7-2 combines with J gene TRBJ1-1; D is possibly TRBD1 (5 bases). The CDR3 covers 13 residues. The ends were cut back, 1 base at V and 11 bases at J, with 14 bases in the middle. The germline V gene has CDR1 SGHTA and CDR2 FQGNSA. Written as DNA, the CDR3 is TGTGCCAGCAGCTTAGAGTCTTGGGGCCCCGCTTTCTTT. Its translation: CASSLESWGPAFF.

The chain employs TRBV20-1 and TRBJ1-3; 8 bases map to TRBD1. Trimming cost V 3 bases and J 4 bases; bases outside gene matches: 5. This CDR3 is 14 amino acids long. Germline loops: CDR1 DFQATT, CDR2 SNEGSKA (reference sequence). This CDR3 reads CSARGRGLGNTIYF. The CDR3 DNA is TGCAGTGCTAGGGGCAGGGGGCTCGGAAACACCATATATTTT.

This clonotype was detected only a few times. The chain recombines TRBV5-4 with TRBJ2-6; D remains unclear. V shed 10 bases and J shed 1 base, with 15 bases lying between them. Germline V gene data show CDR1 as SGHNT and CDR2 as YYREEE (reference sequence). The CDR3 extends over 15 amino acids. CDR3 residues: CAANLGPSGANVLTF. For the CDR3, the DNA is TGTGCCGCCAATTTAGGGCCTTCTGGGGCCAACGTCCTGACTTTC.

As regards this clonotype: A much larger clone differs from this one at a single base, so this may be a read error. This sequence joins TRBV7-2 and TRBJ1-4; TRBD1 is a possible D gene (6 bases). This CDR3 has 15 residues. Germline V gives CDR1 SGHTA, CDR2 FQGNSA. Trimming left V 5 bases short and J 6 bases short, with 16 bases between. Written as DNA, the CDR3 is TGTGCCAGCAGCCGAGGGGGGACGCCTGATGAAAAACTGTTTTTT. Encoded protein: CASSRGGTPDEKLFF.

The chain joins TRBV7-9 to TRBJ1-4, with D tentatively TRBD1 (6 bases). The V and J ends lost 5 bases and 5 bases respectively, with 18 bases between them. This CDR3 is built from 16 residues. CDR1 SEHNR and CDR2 FQNEAQ come from the germline V gene (reference sequence). CDR3 DNA: TGTGCCAGCAGCCAGGGACAATCAAGAGGGAATGAAAAACTGTTTTTT. Translating gives CASSQGQSRGNEKLFF.

V usage is TRBV13 and J usage is TRBJ1-1; D is possibly TRBD1 (6 bases). The CDR3 is made up of 14 amino acids. Trimming removed 6 bases at V and 5 bases at J, with 16 bases between. Germline V lookup: CDR1 PRHDT, CDR2 FYEKMQ (reference sequence). Written as DNA, the CDR3 is TGTGCCAGCAGAGGGGGGATTCAACGGACTGAAGCTTTCTTT. Translating it yields CASRGGIQRTEAFF.

This clonotype appeared a few times. The V gene is TRBV7-2, the J gene TRBJ2-2, with TRBD1 matching 8 bases. The germline gives CDR1 SGHTA, CDR2 FQGNSA. This CDR3 contains 15 residues. J was trimmed by 7 bases and V by 5 bases; bases with no gene match: 9. In DNA, the CDR3 is TGTGCCAGCAGCCGAAACGGACAGGGCGGCGGGGAGCTGTTTTTT. The encoded protein is CASSRNGQGGGELFF. The whole variable domain, filled in from reference TRBV7-2 and TRBJ2-2, reads GAGVSQSPSNKVTEKGKDVELRCDPISGHTALYWYRQSLGQGLEFLIYFQGNSAPDKSGLPSDRFSAERTGGSVSTLTIQRTQQEDSAVYLCASSRNGQGGGELFFGEGSRLTVL.

V is TRBV4-3 and J is TRBJ2-3; the D is unclear. This CDR3 region has 15 residues. Trimming removed 1 base from V and 0 bases from J, with 8 bases in between. Looked up from germline, CDR1 is LGHNA and CDR2 is YSLEER. CDR3 nucleotide sequence: TGCGCCAGCAGCCAAGGTCGGAGAAGCACAGATACGCAGTATTTT. Protein: CASSQGRRSTDTQYF.

Only a few counts were recorded for this clonotype. The rearrangement joins TRBV7-9 to TRBJ1-6; 7 bases match TRBD1. V lost 5 bases, J lost 10 bases, and 11 bases stayed unmatched. CDR1 SEHNR and CDR2 FQNEAQ come from the germline V gene (reference sequence). The CDR3 covers 15 residues. CDR3 nucleotides: TGTGCCAGCAGCCTAAAGGGGGCCGGCTACTCACCCCTCCACTTT. Translation: CASSLKGAGYSPLHF.

In this sample, this clonotype turned up a few times. This sequence joins TRBV7-2 and TRBJ2-5, with 8 bases matching TRBD1. The CDR3 consists of 15 residues. Germline trimming cut 1 base from V and 5 bases from J; bases unmatched to any gene: 6. The germline V gene encodes CDR1 SGHTA and CDR2 FQGNSA. The CDR3 DNA sequence: TGTGCCAGCAGCTTAGTCCACAGGGGGGTGGAGACCCAGTACTTC. It is translated as CASSLVHRGVETQYF.

There are a few counts of this clonotype. The chain joins TRBV14 to TRBJ1-1; D remains unclear. V shed 0 bases and J shed 3 bases, with 23 bases lying between them. The germline gives CDR1 SGHDN, CDR2 FVKESK. The CDR3 runs to 19 residues. The CDR3 coding sequence is TGTGCCAGCAGCCAAGACTATGACCGAGTTGAAGGGTGGGACACTGAAGCTTTCTTT. Amino acid sequence: CASSQDYDRVEGWDTEAFF.

This chain uses TRBV27 with TRBJ2-7; 13 bases align to TRBD2. The CDR3 has 18 amino acids. Trimming removed 5 bases from V and 3 bases from J; junction bases left unmatched: 13. The V gene's germline CDR1 is MNHEY and CDR2 SMNVEV (reference sequence). CDR3 residues: CASSPGGLAGAHHYEQYF. CDR3 bases: TGTGCCAGCAGTCCAGGCGGACTAGCGGGAGCGCACCACTACGAGCAGTACTTC.

The chain uses TRBV9 and TRBJ2-1; tentative D call: TRBD2 (6 bases). Germline loops: CDR1 SGDLS, CDR2 YYNGEE. The CDR3 runs to 16 residues. V lost 4 bases and J lost 4, with 18 bases in between. CDR3 bases: TGTGCCAGCAGCCCCCCCCAGCGGGTCTGGTACAATGAGCAGTTCTTC. The encoded protein is CASSPPQRVWYNEQFF.